This TCR beta chain was observed in a study of blood T cell repertoires in COVID-19. Overall study context: PBMCs, B-cell-depleted T cells, or T cells provided the cDNA or gDNA that made up the material.

Germline CDR1 reads KGHSH; CDR2 reads LQKENI. The trim removed 0 bases at V and 4 bases at J, leaving 5 bases unmatched. The CDR3 is made up of 17 amino acids. How the authors handled the data: Amplification from reference gene primers served as the basis for estimated nucleated cell counts. Generated by immunoSEQ multiplex PCR, the TCRdb table keeps only in-frame clones and is missing some. The DNA was the basis for D and trimming; V, J and clone size are from that table. The table shows a few hundred thousand clones, with roughly 89% occurring only once. This clone was counted once. Sequenced material: peripheral blood. The chain links TRBV18 to TRBJ2-3, with TRBD2 matching over 12 bases. The TCR sequence derives from a woman in her thirties or forties who had recovered from COVID-19. This CDR3 is CASSPPIGLAGSDTQYF. As DNA, the CDR3 is TGTGCCAGCTCACCACCGATCGGACTAGCGGGGTCAGATACGCAGTATTTT.